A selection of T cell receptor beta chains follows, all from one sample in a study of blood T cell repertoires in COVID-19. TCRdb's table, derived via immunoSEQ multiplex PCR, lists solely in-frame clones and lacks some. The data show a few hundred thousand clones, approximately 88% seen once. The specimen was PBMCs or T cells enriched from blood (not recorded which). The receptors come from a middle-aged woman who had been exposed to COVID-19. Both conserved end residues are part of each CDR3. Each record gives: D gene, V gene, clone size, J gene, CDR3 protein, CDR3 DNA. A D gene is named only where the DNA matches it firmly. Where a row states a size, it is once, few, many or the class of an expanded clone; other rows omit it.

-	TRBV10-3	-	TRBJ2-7	CATHRGDYEQYF	TGTGCCACCCATAGAGGCGACTACGAGCAGTACTTC
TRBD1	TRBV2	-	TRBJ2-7	CASSEVQGDYEQYF	TGTGCCAGCAGTGAGGTTCAGGGGGACTACGAGCAGTACTTC
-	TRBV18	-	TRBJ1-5	CASSPPRGSGNQPQHF	TGTGCCAGCTCACCACCACGGGGGAGCGGCAATCAGCCCCAGCATTTT
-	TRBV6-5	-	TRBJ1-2	CASRGTIPLYGYTF	TGTGCCAGCCGCGGCACCATTCCGCTCTATGGCTACACCTTC
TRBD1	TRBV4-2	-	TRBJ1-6	CASSQDSGQRNSPLHF	TGTGCCAGCAGCCAAGATTCGGGACAGAGGAATTCACCCCTCCACTTT
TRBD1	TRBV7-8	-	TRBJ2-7	CASSLRDSSYEQYF	TGTGCCAGCAGCTTACGGGACAGCTCCTACGAGCAGTACTTC
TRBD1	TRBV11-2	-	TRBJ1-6	CASSLAGTGPNSPLHF	TGTGCCAGCAGCTTAGCGGGGACAGGGCCTAATTCACCCCTCCACTTT
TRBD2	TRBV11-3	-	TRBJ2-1	CASSQNWISGRDADEQFF	TGTGCCAGCAGCCAAAACTGGATTAGCGGGAGGGATGCGGATGAGCAGTTCTTC
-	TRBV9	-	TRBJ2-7	CASSVAGGSAYEQYF	TGTGCCAGCAGCGTCGCAGGGGGGTCGGCCTACGAGCAGTACTTC
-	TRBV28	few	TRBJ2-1	CASTNSYNEQFF	TGTGCCAGCACCAACTCCTACAATGAGCAGTTCTTC
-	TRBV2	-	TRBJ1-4	CASSPEVFGEEKLFF	TGTGCCAGCAGTCCGGAGGTTTTCGGTGAGGAAAAACTGTTTTTT
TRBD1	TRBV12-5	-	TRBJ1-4	CASAPTGGGEKLFF	TGTGCTAGTGCCCCGACAGGGGGGGGTGAAAAACTGTTTTTT
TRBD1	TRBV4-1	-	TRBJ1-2	CASSPYGHTGATNYGYTF	TGCGCCAGCAGCCCCTACGGTCACACAGGGGCGACTAACTATGGCTACACCTTC
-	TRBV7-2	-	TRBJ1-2	CASSWSGNIKGYTF	TGTGCCAGCAGCTGGAGCGGGAATATCAAGGGCTACACCTTC
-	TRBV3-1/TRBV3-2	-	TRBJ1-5	CASSQEGVNQPQHF	TGTGCCAGCAGCCAAGAAGGAGTAAATCAGCCCCAGCATTTT
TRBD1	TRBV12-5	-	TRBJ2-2	CASGPSGTVYTGELFF	TGTGCTAGTGGTCCGTCCGGGACAGTCTACACCGGGGAGCTGTTTTTT
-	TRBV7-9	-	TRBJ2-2	CASSQTGEAGELFF	TGTGCCAGCAGCCAAACAGGGGAGGCCGGGGAGCTGTTTTTT
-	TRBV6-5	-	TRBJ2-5	CASSYFGVETQYF	TGTGCCAGCAGTTACTTCGGGGTAGAGACCCAGTACTTC
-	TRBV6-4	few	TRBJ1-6	CASSDSAGLNSPLHF	TGTGCCAGCAGTGACTCTGCAGGGCTTAATTCACCCCTCCACTTT
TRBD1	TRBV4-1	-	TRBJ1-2	CASSQGKEGAQGYTF	TGCGCCAGCAGCCAAGGGAAGGAGGGGGCGCAGGGCTACACCTTC
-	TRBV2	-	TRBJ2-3	CASSDRTSTDTQYF	TGTGCCAGCAGTGACCGCACTAGCACAGATACGCAGTATTTT
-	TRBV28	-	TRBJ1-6	CASSFLDSNSPLHF	TGTGCCAGCAGTTTCTTGGACAGTAATTCACCCCTCCACTTT
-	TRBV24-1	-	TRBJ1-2	CATSDLSRGHWGYTF	TGTGCCACCAGTGATTTGTCCAGGGGCCACTGGGGCTACACCTTC
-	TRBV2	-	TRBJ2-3	CASSRELGDTQYF	TGTGCCAGCAGTCGGGAATTAGGGGATACGCAGTATTTT
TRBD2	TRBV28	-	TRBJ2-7	CASSLGGGFVQYF	TGTGCCAGCAGTTTAGGGGGGGGGTTTGTGCAGTACTTC
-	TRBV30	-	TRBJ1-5	CAWSVLNPGGGDNQPQHF	TGTGCCTGGAGTGTACTAAACCCGGGGGGTGGGGACAATCAGCCCCAGCATTTT
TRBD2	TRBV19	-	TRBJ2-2	CASLRAASGPSTGELFF	TGTGCCAGTCTCAGAGCGGCTAGCGGTCCGAGTACCGGGGAGCTGTTTTTT
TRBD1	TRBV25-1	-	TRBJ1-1	CFTVLQGAEAFF	TGTTTTACCGTACTACAGGGGGCTGAAGCTTTCTTT
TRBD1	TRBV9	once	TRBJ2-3	CASSPRTGSSTDTQYF	TGTGCCAGCAGCCCCCGGACAGGATCTAGCACAGATACGCAGTATTTT
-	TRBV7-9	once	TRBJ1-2	CASSLTGGGGYGYTF	TGTGCCAGCAGCTTAACGGGAGGGGGTGGCTATGGCTACACCTTC
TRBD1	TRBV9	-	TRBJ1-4	CASSATPGQGAGEKLFF	TGTGCCAGCAGCGCCACCCCGGGACAGGGGGCTGGTGAAAAACTGTTTTTT
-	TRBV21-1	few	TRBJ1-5	CASSKARWGPGFNQPQHF	TGTGCCAGCAGCAAAGCAAGGTGGGGCCCTGGTTTTAATCAGCCCCAGCATTTT
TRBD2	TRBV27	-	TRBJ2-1	CASSLPPAGGGSEQFF	TGTGCCAGCAGTTTACCCCCAGCGGGGGGCGGGAGTGAGCAGTTCTTC
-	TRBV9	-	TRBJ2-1	CASSVGGIDEQFF	TGTGCCAGCAGCGTCGGGGGTATAGATGAGCAGTTCTTC
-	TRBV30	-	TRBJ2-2	CAWVAGDPFTGELFF	TGTGCCTGGGTGGCAGGGGACCCTTTCACCGGGGAGCTGTTTTTT
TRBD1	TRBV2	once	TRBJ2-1	CASRDRTGGNEQFF	TGTGCCAGCAGGGACCGGACAGGGGGAAATGAGCAGTTCTTC
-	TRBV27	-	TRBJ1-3	CASSPDRGRGNTIYF	TGTGCCAGCAGTCCAGATAGGGGCAGGGGAAACACCATATATTTT
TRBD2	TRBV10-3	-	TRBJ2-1	CAITGGTSGDLNNEQFF	TGTGCCATCACAGGTGGGACTAGCGGGGACCTAAACAATGAGCAGTTCTTC
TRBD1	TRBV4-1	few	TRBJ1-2	CASSQDVGGGRGYTF	TGCGCCAGCAGCCAAGATGTTGGAGGGGGCAGGGGCTACACCTTC